This T cell receptor (beta chain) is from a study of blood T cell repertoires in COVID-19. About the study: Acute-phase and convalescent COVID-19 samples originated in the United States, Italy and Spain. The cDNA or gDNA used as material had been derived from T cells, B-cell-depleted T cells, or PBMCs.

Per the original data handling: Amplification from reference gene primers served as the basis for estimated nucleated cell counts. TCRdb keeps only in-frame clones here, not all; method: immunoSEQ multiplex PCR. V and J calls and clone size are copied from that table; D and trimming were computed from the DNA. The table has some 300,000 clones, about 90% seen once; the top ten hold about 1%. Germline V lookup: CDR1 SGHDT, CDR2 YYEEEE. This CDR3 is built from 13 residues. V dropped 0 bases and J dropped 4 bases, with 7 bases sitting between them. The sample comprised peripheral blood. The rearrangement links TRBV5-6 to TRBJ1-2; perhaps TRBD1 as D (6 bases). This receptor was taken from a woman aged 40-49 years with COVID-19, enrolled during active disease. CDR3 protein: CASSLDRAYGYTF. CDR3 DNA sequence: TGTGCCAGCAGCTTGGACAGGGCCTATGGCTACACCTTC. The full variable domain, in which reference TRBV5-6 and TRBJ1-2 provide the parts outside the CDR3, is DAGVTQSPTHLIKTRGQQVTLRCSPKSGHDTVSWYQQALGQGPQFIFQYYEEEERQRGNFPDRFSGHQFPNYSSELNVNALLLGDSALYLCASSLDRAYGYTFGSGTRLTVV.